Listed below are T cell receptor beta chains from one sample, sequenced in a study of T cell responses to AZD1222 COVID-19 vaccine. Assay used: immunoSEQ multiplex PCR; TCRdb lists only in-frame clones, some missing. The sample contains 50,000 to 75,000 clones, approximately 89% of which appear only once. The source was peripheral blood, collected 28 days after the second AZD1222 dose. These receptors were taken from an adult who received the AZD1222 COVID-19 vaccine. The CDR3 runs from the conserved cysteine through the conserved F or W. Fields, in order: J gene, clone size, V gene, D gene, CDR3 protein, CDR3 DNA. D genes are given only for firm matches. Clone size appears in some rows only: once, few, many, or a class for an expanded clone.

TRBJ1-2	NA	TRBV28	NA	CASSLLAGVLGYTF	TGTGCCAGCAGTTTATTGGCGGGGGTGCTTGGCTACACCTTC
TRBJ1-3	NA	TRBV19	NA	CASSIARPRSGNTIYF	TGTGCCAGTAGTATAGCCAGGCCCCGCTCTGGAAACACCATATATTTT
TRBJ2-1	NA	TRBV6-1	TRBD1	CASSEITGVKGDEQFF	TGTGCCAGCAGTGAGATAACAGGGGTTAAGGGGGATGAGCAGTTCTTC
TRBJ1-2	NA	TRBV7-9	NA	CASSGRHYGYTF	TGTGCCAGCAGCGGACGGCACTATGGCTACACCTTC
TRBJ1-6	NA	TRBV11-2	NA	CASSPGTNSPLHF	TGTGCCAGCAGCCCCGGGACCAATTCACCCCTCCACTTT
TRBJ2-2	few	TRBV10-1	TRBD1	CASRATGANTGELFF	TGCGCCAGCAGGGCCACAGGGGCGAACACCGGGGAGCTGTTTTTT
TRBJ2-1	NA	TRBV6-4	NA	CASSVTLYNEQFF	TGTGCCAGCAGTGTGACACTATACAATGAGCAGTTCTTC
TRBJ2-5	once	TRBV6-5	NA	CASSPSGVPGTQYF	TGTGCCAGCAGCCCCTCCGGGGTACCGGGGACCCAGTACTTC
TRBJ1-5	once	TRBV21-1	NA	CASSRKGTGDSNQPQHF	TGTGCCAGCAGCAGAAAGGGTACAGGGGATAGCAATCAGCCCCAGCATTTT
TRBJ2-2	NA	TRBV12-3/TRBV12-4	NA	CASSSRAHGELFF	TGTGCCAGCAGTTCCCGGGCCCACGGGGAGCTGTTTTTT
TRBJ1-4	once	TRBV7-2	TRBD1	CASSTNRGLGEKLFF	TGTGCCAGCAGCACCAACAGGGGGCTTGGGGAAAAACTGTTTTTT
TRBJ2-7	NA	TRBV5-1	NA	CASSLEEYEQYF	TGCGCCAGCAGCTTGGAGGAGTACGAGCAGTACTTC
TRBJ1-5	NA	TRBV4-3	NA	CASSQSRGSNQPQHF	TGCGCCAGCAGCCAATCAAGAGGGAGCAATCAGCCCCAGCATTTT
TRBJ2-7	NA	TRBV6-5	TRBD1	CASSKDRRYEQYF	TGTGCCAGCAGTAAGGACAGGAGGTACGAGCAGTACTTC
TRBJ1-5	NA	TRBV7-9	NA	CASSLMTEDQPQHF	TGTGCCAGCAGCCTTATGACAGAGGATCAGCCCCAGCATTTT